The rows below give T cell receptor beta chains drawn from one sample of a study of metastatic and nonmetastatic thyroid tumors. TCRdb recomputed clones from the PCR reads via MiXCR. The table includes under 20,000 clones, under 25% detected once. The source material was adjacent normal tissue. The receptors here all came from a female donor with papillary thyroid cancer or a benign thyroid nodule (not recorded which). Some clones in this sample may be carry-over from other donors' samples. CDR3s include the opening cysteine and the closing phenylalanine or tryptophan. Fields, in order: J gene, clone size, V gene, D gene, CDR3 protein, CDR3 DNA. A D gene is named only where the DNA matches it firmly. Clone size is stated in some rows and not others, as once, few, many or a class when expanded.

TRBJ2-2 | - | TRBV5-1 | TRBD2 | CASSLGSGDTGELFF | TGCGCCAGCAGCTTGGGTAGCGGGGACACCGGGGAGCTGTTTTTT
TRBJ2-1 | - | TRBV5-4 | TRBD2 | CASSWVSGRDTSSYNEQFF | TGTGCCAGCAGCTGGGTTAGCGGGAGGGACACGAGCTCCTACAATGAGCAGTTCTTC
TRBJ2-7 | - | TRBV5-1 | - | CASCGASYEQYF | TGCGCCAGCTGCGGGGCATCCTACGAGCAGTACTTC
TRBJ1-1 | - | TRBV30 | - | CAWSPGEGPAFF | TGTGCCTGGAGTCCCGGTGAAGGGCCAGCTTTCTTT
TRBJ2-2 | medium-sized | TRBV12-3/TRBV12-4 | TRBD2 | CASSLVKGIAGGYTGELFF | TGTGCCAGCAGTTTAGTCAAGGGGATAGCGGGAGGATACACCGGGGAGCTGTTTTTT
TRBJ2-2 | medium-sized | TRBV24-1 | TRBD1 | CATSDPGQGLTGELFF | TGTGCCACCAGTGATCCGGGACAGGGACTCACCGGGGAGCTGTTTTTT
TRBJ2-7 | few | TRBV6-2/TRBV6-3 | - | CASSYAGRSSYEQYF | TGTGCCAGCAGTTACGCGGGCAGGTCTTCCTACGAGCAGTACTTC
TRBJ2-7 | - | TRBV10-1 | - | CASSEGGTLSYEQYF | TGCGCCAGCAGTGAAGGGGGGACACTGTCCTACGAGCAGTACTTC
TRBJ2-7 | - | TRBV6-1 | TRBD2 | CASSSLGLAGGEQYF | TGTGCCAGCAGTTCCCTGGGACTAGCGGGAGGAGAGCAGTACTTC
TRBJ2-1 | many | TRBV20-1 | TRBD2 | CSARDYLAGLDNEQFF | TGCAGTGCTAGAGATTACCTAGCGGGACTGGACAATGAGCAGTTCTTC
TRBJ2-1 | - | TRBV25-1 | - | CATRGGVAHNEQFF | TGTGCCACCCGAGGGGGGGTTGCCCACAATGAGCAGTTCTTC
TRBJ2-7 | many | TRBV6-2/TRBV6-3 | TRBD1 | CASSFGTGSEQYF | TGTGCCAGCAGTTTTGGGACAGGGTCCGAGCAGTACTTC
TRBJ2-1 | medium-sized | TRBV9 | TRBD1 | CASSGGTGVSYNEQFF | TGTGCCAGCAGCGGAGGGACAGGGGTTTCCTACAATGAGCAGTTCTTC
TRBJ2-7 | medium-sized | TRBV27 | TRBD2 | CASSVAGTNYEQYF | TGTGCCAGCAGTGTGGCCGGGACTAACTACGAGCAGTACTTC
TRBJ2-3 | - | TRBV5-1 | - | CASGGGESTQYF | TGCGCCAGCGGGGGTGGGGAATCTACGCAGTATTTT
TRBJ1-2 | few | TRBV29-1 | - | CSVRKGVYGYTF | TGCAGCGTTAGGAAGGGGGTCTATGGCTACACCTTC
TRBJ1-1 | many | TRBV7-9 | - | CASSLGAPQGAEAFF | TGTGCCAGCAGCTTGGGAGCACCACAGGGAGCTGAAGCTTTCTTT
TRBJ2-2 | - | TRBV20-1 | - | CSASRGARTGELFF | TGCAGTGCTAGTCGGGGGGCGCGAACCGGGGAGCTGTTTTTT
TRBJ1-5 | few | TRBV2 | - | CASSEPRTSNQPQHF | TGTGCCAGCAGTGAGCCCAGGACTAGCAATCAGCCCCAGCATTTT
TRBJ2-7 | - | TRBV11-2 | - | CASSLGSGVISYEQYF | TGTGCCAGCAGCTTAGGGTCAGGCGTCATCTCCTACGAGCAGTACTTC
TRBJ1-4 | - | TRBV30 | - | CAWSVGTHNEKLFF | TGTGCCTGGAGTGTGGGGACTCATAATGAAAAACTGTTTTTT
TRBJ1-1 | - | TRBV9 | TRBD1 | CASSALGQPNTEAFF | TGTGCCAGCAGCGCCCTGGGACAGCCTAACACTGAAGCTTTCTTT
TRBJ2-3 | - | TRBV27 | - | CASILRTASTDTQYF | TGTGCCAGCATTTTAAGGACGGCTAGCACAGATACGCAGTATTTT
TRBJ2-7 | - | TRBV20-1 | - | CSARDLGTEQYF | TGCAGTGCTAGAGACCTGGGGACCGAGCAGTACTTC
TRBJ1-1 | - | TRBV6-1 | TRBD1 | CASSGRDRGKYTEAFF | TGTGCCAGCAGTGGCCGGGACAGGGGCAAGTACACTGAAGCTTTCTTT
TRBJ2-7 | - | TRBV3-1 | TRBD2 | CASSQGTSLEQYF | TGTGCCAGCAGCCAAGGGACTAGTCTGGAGCAGTACTTC
TRBJ2-3 | - | TRBV12-5 | TRBD2 | CASGLVTSGAGADTQYF | TGTGCTAGTGGTTTGGTAACTAGCGGGGCGGGTGCAGATACGCAGTATTTT
TRBJ1-1 | - | TRBV7-8 | - | CASSLEAGRMGAFF | TGTGCCAGCAGCTTAGAGGCCGGCCGCATGGGGGCCTTCTTT
TRBJ1-2 | - | TRBV15 | - | CATSSVGYGYTF | TGTGCCACCAGCAGTGTAGGCTATGGCTACACCTTC
TRBJ2-7 | few | TRBV11-2 | - | CASSPPGYEQYF | TGTGCCAGCAGCCCGCCCGGCTACGAGCAGTACTTC
TRBJ1-2 | - | TRBV20-1 | TRBD1 | CSARVDRSIEGYTF | TGCAGTGCTAGAGTGGACAGGTCAATCGAGGGCTACACCTTC
TRBJ1-3 | many | TRBV4-3 | - | CASSQDLRAIYF | TGCGCCAGCAGCCAAGATCTAAGGGCCATATATTTT
TRBJ2-7 | many | TRBV5-4 | - | CASSLVQSDEQYF | TGTGCCAGCAGCTTGGTACAAAGCGACGAGCAGTACTTC
TRBJ1-1 | few | TRBV5-1 | - | CASSSQGTTEAFF | TGCGCCAGCAGCTCTCAGGGGACCACTGAAGCTTTCTTT
TRBJ1-1 | medium-sized | TRBV12-3/TRBV12-4 | - | CASSLWGEAFF | TGTGCCAGCAGTTTGTGGGGTGAAGCTTTCTTT
TRBJ2-4 | few | TRBV6-1 | - | CASSDWGPKNIQYF | TGTGCCAGCAGTGACTGGGGGCCCAAAAACATTCAGTACTTC
TRBJ1-1 | few | TRBV5-1 | - | CASSVEGLDTEAFF | TGCGCCAGCAGCGTCGAGGGGTTGGACACTGAAGCTTTCTTT
TRBJ2-7 | few | TRBV2 | TRBD1 | CASSGQGLDEQYF | TGTGCCAGCAGTGGACAGGGTCTCGACGAGCAGTACTTC
TRBJ2-1 | few | TRBV10-3 | - | CAISEWGNEQFF | TGTGCCATCAGTGAATGGGGCAATGAGCAGTTCTTC
TRBJ1-1 | few | TRBV20-1 | - | CSAPQKGTEAFF | TGCAGTGCTCCCCAAAAGGGGACTGAAGCTTTCTTT
TRBJ2-7 | few | TRBV6-1 | - | CASSESPEPGEQYF | TGTGCCAGCAGTGAATCCCCAGAGCCAGGGGAGCAGTACTTC
TRBJ1-1 | medium-sized | TRBV25-1 | TRBD1 | CASSVGTDKAFF | TGTGCCAGCAGTGTGGGGACAGATAAAGCTTTCTTT
TRBJ2-7 | many | TRBV12-3/TRBV12-4 | - | CASSLLQGGHEQYF | TGTGCCAGCAGTTTATTACAGGGTGGGCACGAGCAGTACTTC
TRBJ1-3 | few | TRBV6-4 | - | CAFKNDRMRNTIYF | TGTGCCTTCAAAAATGACAGGATGAGAAACACCATATATTTT